These 26 T cell receptor beta chains came from one sample sequenced in a study of blood T cells in healthy people across ages. Next came a second PCR, run for about 7 to 12 cycles, which used a sample-barcoded 5' primer along with a J-beta primer mix. TCRdb independently ran MiXCR on the 5' RACE reads; one entry per CDR3 protein. Of about 680,000 distinct CDR3 sequences listed, around 48% were seen once; the top ten hold roughly 30%. Material for sequencing was blood. These receptors all come from a woman aged 55-70 years in good health.

This chain joins TRBV28 and TRBJ2-4; 9 bases agree with TRBD1. Germline CDR1 reads MDHEN; CDR2 reads SYDVKM. The J segment lost 8 bases and the V segment lost 5 bases, leaving 4 bases of the junction unmatched. The CDR3 length is 13 residues. CDR3 sequence reads: CASSRTGEDIQYF. CDR3 DNA sequence: TGTGCCAGCAGTCGGACAGGGGAGGACATTCAGTACTTC.

V usage is TRBV25-1 and J usage is TRBJ1-2; 9 nucleotides agree with TRBD1. The germline gives CDR1 MGHDK, CDR2 SYGVNS. The CDR3 sequence is 17 residues long. Unmatched junction bases numbered 11, after V lost 2 bases and J lost 4 bases. The CDR3 bases are TGTGCCAGCAGTGAAAACGGACAGGGGTCCGCCCGCTATGGCTACACCTTC. This sequence encodes CASSENGQGSARYGYTF.

The genes are TRBV6-5 and TRBJ2-5, with D possibly matching TRBD2 (5 bases). V dropped 2 bases and J dropped 5 bases, with 9 bases sitting between them. CDR3 length: 13 amino acids. In germline, CDR1 is MNHEY, CDR2 SVGAGI. The CDR3, as DNA: TGTGCCAGCAGTTACACGGCGGGTGAGACCCAGTACTTC. Its translation is CASSYTAGETQYF.

This clonotype was observed a few times. This chain joins TRBV20-1 and TRBJ2-1; the match to TRBD1 covers 9 bases. Germline loops: CDR1 DFQATT, CDR2 SNEGSKA (reference sequence). This CDR3 comprises 16 residues. V shed 5 bases, J shed 0 bases, and the junction held 8 bases outside the gene matches. The CDR3 nucleotides are TGCAGTGCTGCTCCGGGACAGGGTTCCTCCTACAATGAGCAGTTCTTC. It yields the protein CSAAPGQGSSYNEQFF.

The V gene is TRBV6-1, the J gene TRBJ2-5; 9 nucleotides line up with TRBD2. The germline CDR1 and CDR2 sequences are MNHNS and SASEGT. The J segment lost 6 bases and the V segment lost 5 bases, leaving 19 bases of the junction unmatched. This CDR3 contains 18 residues. CDR3 amino acids: CASSRSGKGVAGEQTQYF. CDR3 nucleotide sequence: TGTGCCAGCAGTCGATCTGGGAAGGGGGTAGCGGGAGAGCAGACCCAGTACTTC.

This clonotype has only a few counts. CDR3: CSVAGTAAWLTEAFF. The CDR3 region has the DNA TGCAGCGTTGCCGGGACAGCGGCATGGCTCACTGAAGCTTTCTTT. The rearrangement uses TRBV29-1 and TRBJ1-1; 7 nucleotides align to TRBD1. The CDR3 is 15 residues long. Trimming cost V 4 bases and J 4 bases; bases outside gene matches: 12. The germline CDR1 and CDR2 sequences are SQVTM and ANQGSEA.

The chain carries TRBV27 and TRBJ1-1; D gene uncertain. The CDR3 length is 17 residues. Germline V gene data show CDR1 as MNHEY and CDR2 as SMNVEV (reference sequence). V shed 6 bases and J shed 3 bases, with 23 bases lying between them. For the CDR3, the DNA is TGTGCCAGCAGCTCAAGACCGGGCCCCCTTATAGACACTGAAGCTTTCTTT. As protein: CASSSRPGPLIDTEAFF.

J is TRBJ2-1 and V is TRBV4-3, with TRBD1 matching over 8 bases. Trimming took 1 base from V and 7 from J; bases not matched to a gene: 9. This CDR3 region has 16 residues. Per the germline V gene, CDR1 is LGHNA and CDR2 is YSLEER. The CDR3 DNA follows: TGCGCCAGCAGCCAAGCCCTCATCACAGGGGGGAATGAGCAGTTCTTC. Its protein product is CASSQALITGGNEQFF.

The rearrangement joins TRBV5-5 to TRBJ1-2, with D unclear. V gave up 9 bases and J gave up 4 bases, with 16 bases separating them. In germline, CDR1 is SGHKS, CDR2 YYEKEE (reference sequence). The CDR3 sequence is 13 residues long. The CDR3 bases are TGTGCCACGGGCGGATCGACCCTCTATGGCTACACCTTC. Translated: CATGGSTLYGYTF.

V is TRBV27 and J is TRBJ2-7, with a weak D call TRBD1 (6 bases). V was shortened by 2 bases and J by 4 bases, with 18 bases between the two germline ends. Germline V gene lookup returns CDR1 MNHEY and CDR2 SMNVEV (reference sequence). The CDR3 extends over 16 amino acids. This chain's CDR3 is CASSLNLGAKQYEQYF. In DNA, the CDR3 is TGTGCCAGCAGTTTAAATCTGGGGGCGAAACAATACGAGCAGTACTTC.

This rearrangement joins TRBV5-6 to TRBJ1-1, with D perhaps TRBD1 (6 bases). V lost 4 bases to trimming and J lost 1 base, with 14 bases between them. The CDR3 is 15 amino acids. CDR1 is SGHDT, CDR2 YYEEEE, per germline. The CDR3 region is CASSPQTGANTEAFF. CDR3 DNA sequence: TGTGCCAGCAGCCCCCAAACGGGGGCGAACACTGAAGCTTTCTTT.

J is TRBJ2-3 and V is TRBV20-1, with 9 bases fitting TRBD2. Per germline, CDR1 DFQATT and CDR2 SNEGSKA (reference sequence). J lost 4 bases, V lost 0 bases, and 11 bases had no gene match. The CDR3 runs to 17 residues. The CDR3 nucleotides read TGCAGTGCTAGAGATGGGGCGGGTAGCGGGAGCCCAGATACGCAGTATTTT. It yields the protein CSARDGAGSGSPDTQYF.

This clonotype was detected only once. The chain joins TRBV20-1 to TRBJ1-5; TRBD1 matches at 7 bases. V trimming: 1 base; J trimming: 6 bases; junction bases outside the gene matches: 12. CDR1 DFQATT and CDR2 SNEGSKA come from the germline V gene (reference sequence). There are 16 residues in the CDR3. CDR3 region: CSARGGTQGVSQPQHF. For the CDR3, the DNA is TGCAGTGCTAGAGGGGGGACCCAGGGGGTAAGTCAGCCCCAGCATTTT.

This clonotype was counted a few times. The chain couples TRBV6-4 to TRBJ2-1; TRBD1 or TRBD2 may be the D gene (6 bases each). CDR3 size: 12 residues. Germline assignment: CDR1 MRHNA and CDR2 SNTAGT. V was cut by 0 bases and J by 12 bases, with 9 bases left in between. In DNA form, the CDR3 reads TGTGCCAGCAGTGACTCAAGGGGGGTGCAGTTCTTC. As protein: CASSDSRGVQFF.

The CDR3 spells CASSGTGTVEQFF. The CDR3, as DNA: TGTGCCAGCAGCGGGACAGGGACGGTTGAGCAGTTCTTC. The chain employs TRBV6-1 and TRBJ2-1, with 9 bases aligning to TRBD1. Germline V CDR1 and CDR2: MNHNS, SASEGT. The trim removed 6 bases at V and 9 bases at J, leaving 6 bases unmatched. This CDR3 spans 13 amino acids.

V is TRBV6-2 or TRBV6-3 and J is TRBJ2-1; D may be TRBD1 or TRBD2 (6 bases each). CDR3 size: 12 residues. V lost 4 bases and J 11 bases, leaving 12 bases between the germline ends. Germline values: CDR1 MNHEY, CDR2 SVGEGT. The CDR3, as DNA: TGTGCCAGCAGTTCCCGGGGGACAAAGCAGTTCTTC. Amino acid sequence: CASSSRGTKQFF.

This clonotype was detected only once. CDR3 nucleotides: TGTGCCAGCAGCCCCCAGTTCGCGAACACCGGGGAGCTGTTTTTT. It encodes CASSPQFANTGELFF. The rearrangement joins TRBV7-8 to TRBJ2-2; D not resolved. The CDR3 consists of 15 residues. Per germline, CDR1 SGHVS and CDR2 FQNEAQ. V was clipped by 5 bases and J by 0 bases, with 10 bases between them.

The J gene is TRBJ2-7, the V gene TRBV5-1; perhaps TRBD1 as D (8 bases). The V end was cut by 7 bases, the J end by 3 bases, with 20 bases between. The CDR3 has 15 amino acids. Germline V gene data show CDR1 as SGHRS and CDR2 as YFSETQ. The CDR3 DNA is TGCGCCAGCCGTCCAGGGGGCGCGGGAGTCTACGAGCAGTACTTC. It translates to CASRPGGAGVYEQYF.

The chain uses TRBV9 and TRBJ2-1; 13 bases align to TRBD2. The germline V gene encodes CDR1 SGDLS and CDR2 YYNGEE. CDR3 length equals 15 residues. V gave up 0 bases and J gave up 7 bases; unmatched junction bases: 1. CDR3 in amino acids: CASSVVGLAGNEQFF. The CDR3 region has the DNA TGTGCCAGCAGCGTAGTGGGACTAGCGGGGAATGAGCAGTTCTTC.

This clonotype showed up just a few times. The chain employs TRBV7-2 and TRBJ2-1, with unresolved D. Trimming pared 3 bases from V and 0 bases from J, leaving 9 bases between. This CDR3 has 15 residues. Germline lookup yields CDR1 SGHTA and CDR2 FQGNSA. In nucleotides, the CDR3 is TGTGCCAGCAGCTTCCAGGCGAGCTCCTACAATGAGCAGTTCTTC. This codes for CASSFQASSYNEQFF.

The chain recombines TRBV6-5 with TRBJ1-6; D is perhaps TRBD1 (6 bases). Trimming cost V 6 bases and J 7 bases, with 16 bases left between them. The CDR3 consists of 15 residues. Germline loops: CDR1 MNHEY, CDR2 SVGAGI. The chain's CDR3 is CASRPSQGTNSPLHF. CDR3 nucleotide sequence: TGTGCCAGCAGGCCCTCACAGGGAACGAATTCACCCCTCCACTTT.

As to this clonotype: One end of the junction does not line up with germline, which may come from a read error. V and J are TRBV5-1 and TRBJ2-7; possibly TRBD1 for D (6 bases). CDR1 is SGHRS, CDR2 YFSETQ, per germline. CDR3 length: 14 residues. CDR3 DNA sequence: TGTGCCAGCAGTTTAGAGCAGGGGTCGTACGAGCAGTACTTC. Translated, it gives CASSLEQGSYEQYF.

This clonotype occurred a few times. V is TRBV4-2 and J is TRBJ1-6; D remains ambiguous. Germline V gene sequence: CDR1 LGHNA, CDR2 YNFKEQ. V was shortened by 5 bases and J by 8 bases, with 13 bases between the two germline ends. This CDR3 has 14 residues. Here the CDR3 reads CASSAPAIDSPLHF. The CDR3 DNA reads as TGTGCCAGCAGCGCCCCAGCGATCGATTCACCCCTCCACTTT.

This sequence joins TRBV29-1 and TRBJ2-5; D unresolved. This CDR3 is built from 13 residues. V was cut by 2 bases and J by 11 bases, with 18 bases left in between. Per the germline V gene, CDR1 is SQVTM and CDR2 is ANQGSEA. This CDR3 reads CSVEPRAYNEQYF. In DNA form, the CDR3 reads TGCAGCGTTGAACCCCGGGCCTACAATGAGCAGTACTTC.

The chain is built from TRBV12-3 or TRBV12-4 and TRBJ1-5; D is ambiguous. This CDR3 contains 11 residues. Trimming shortened V by 5 bases and J by 9 bases, and 8 bases separated the two germline ends. The CDR3 sequence is CASSVGRPQHF. The CDR3 bases are TGTGCCAGCAGTGTAGGTCGGCCCCAGCATTTT.

The chain couples TRBV6-5 to TRBJ2-3, with D hard to call. V lost 9 bases and J lost 0, with 16 bases in between. The length of the CDR3 is 15 residues. Germline CDR1 MNHEY, CDR2 SVGAGI. CDR3 DNA sequence: TGTGCCAGTCACGTCGGCGGTACTAGCACAGATACGCAGTATTTT. This gives the protein CASHVGGTSTDTQYF.